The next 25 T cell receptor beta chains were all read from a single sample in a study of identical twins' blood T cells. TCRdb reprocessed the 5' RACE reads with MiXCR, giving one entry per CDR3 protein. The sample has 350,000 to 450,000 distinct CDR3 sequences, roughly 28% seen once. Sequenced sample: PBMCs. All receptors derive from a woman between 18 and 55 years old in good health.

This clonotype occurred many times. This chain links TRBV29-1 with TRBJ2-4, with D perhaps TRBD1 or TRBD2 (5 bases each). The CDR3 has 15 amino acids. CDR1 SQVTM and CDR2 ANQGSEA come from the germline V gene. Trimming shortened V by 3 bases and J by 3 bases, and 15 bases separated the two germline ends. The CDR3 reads CSVDDRERGKNIQYF. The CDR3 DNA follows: TGCAGCGTTGACGATAGGGAGAGGGGCAAAAACATTCAGTACTTC. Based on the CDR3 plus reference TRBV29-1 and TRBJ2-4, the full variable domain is SAVISQKPSRDICQRGTSLTIQCQVDSQVTMMFWYRQQPGQSLTLIATANQGSEATYESGFVIDKFPISRPNLTFSTLTVSNMSPEDSSIYLCSVDDRERGKNIQYFGAGTRLSVL.

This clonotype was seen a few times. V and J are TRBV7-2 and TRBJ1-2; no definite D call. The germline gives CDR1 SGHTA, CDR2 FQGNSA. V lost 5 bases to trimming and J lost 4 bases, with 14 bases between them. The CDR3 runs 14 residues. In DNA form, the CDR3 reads TGTGCCAGCAGCCCCCTTGGAGTTGGCTATGGCTACACCTTC. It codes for CASSPLGVGYGYTF.

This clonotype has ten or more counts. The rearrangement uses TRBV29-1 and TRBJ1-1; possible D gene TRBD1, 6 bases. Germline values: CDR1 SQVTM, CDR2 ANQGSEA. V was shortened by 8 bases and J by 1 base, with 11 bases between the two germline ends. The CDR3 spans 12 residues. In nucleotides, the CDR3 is TGCAGCTCCTCCAGGGGGAACACTGAAGCTTTCTTT. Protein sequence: CSSSRGNTEAFF.

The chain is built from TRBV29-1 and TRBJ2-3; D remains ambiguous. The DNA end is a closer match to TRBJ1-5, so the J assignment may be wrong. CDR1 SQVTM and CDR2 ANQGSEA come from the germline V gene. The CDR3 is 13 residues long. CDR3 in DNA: TGCAGCGGTGGGCTGGGAACCACAGATACGCAGCATTTT. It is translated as CSGGLGTTDTQHF.

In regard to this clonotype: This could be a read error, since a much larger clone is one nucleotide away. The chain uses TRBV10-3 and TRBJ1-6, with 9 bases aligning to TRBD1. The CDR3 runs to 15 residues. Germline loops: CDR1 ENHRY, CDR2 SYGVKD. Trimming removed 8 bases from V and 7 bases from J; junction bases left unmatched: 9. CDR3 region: CAIGPGTGQNSPLHF. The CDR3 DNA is TGTGCCATCGGTCCCGGGACAGGGCAAAATTCACCCCTCCACTTT.

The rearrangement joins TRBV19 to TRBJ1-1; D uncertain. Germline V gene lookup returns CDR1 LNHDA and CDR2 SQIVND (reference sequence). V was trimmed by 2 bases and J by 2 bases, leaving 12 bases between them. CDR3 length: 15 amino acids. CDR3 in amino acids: CASSIPGRANTEAFF. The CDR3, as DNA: TGTGCCAGTAGTATACCGGGTCGGGCTAACACTGAAGCTTTCTTT.

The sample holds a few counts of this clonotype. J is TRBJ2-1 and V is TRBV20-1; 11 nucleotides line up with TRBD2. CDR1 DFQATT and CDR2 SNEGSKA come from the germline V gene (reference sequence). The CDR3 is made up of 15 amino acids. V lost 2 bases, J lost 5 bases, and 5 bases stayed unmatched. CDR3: CSARPGTSGNNEQFF. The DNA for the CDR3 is TGCAGTGCTAGACCCGGGACTAGCGGAAACAATGAGCAGTTCTTC.

CDR3 sequence: CSVEPGEETQYF. The CDR3 DNA is TGCAGCGTTGAACCAGGGGAAGAGACCCAGTACTTC. The V and J genes are TRBV29-1 and TRBJ2-5; perhaps TRBD1 as D (6 bases). Trimming shortened V by 2 bases and J by 3 bases, and 7 bases separated the two germline ends. CDR3 length: 12 residues. Per germline, CDR1 SQVTM and CDR2 ANQGSEA.

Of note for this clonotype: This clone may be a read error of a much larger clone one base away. CDR3 in amino acids: CSAPTSAVEEHFF. CDR3 bases: TGCAGTGCTCCGACTAGTGCGGTCGAGGAGCATTTCTTC. V usage is TRBV20-1 and J usage is TRBJ2-1; the D gene is possibly TRBD2 (6 bases). The length of the CDR3 is 13 residues. Germline CDR1 and CDR2: DFQATT and SNEGSKA (reference sequence).

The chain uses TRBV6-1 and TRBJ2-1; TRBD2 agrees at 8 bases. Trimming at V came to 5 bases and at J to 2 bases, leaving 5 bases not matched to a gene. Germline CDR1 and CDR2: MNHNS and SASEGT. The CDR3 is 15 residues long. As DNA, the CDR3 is TGTGCCAGCAGTACCCCGGGACTAGCCTACAATGAGCAGTTCTTC. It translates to CASSTPGLAYNEQFF.

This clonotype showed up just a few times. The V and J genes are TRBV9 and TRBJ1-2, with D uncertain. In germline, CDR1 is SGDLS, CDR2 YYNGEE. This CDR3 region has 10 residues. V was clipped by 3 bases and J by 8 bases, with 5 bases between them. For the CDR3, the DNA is TGTGCCAGCAGCGGGCGCGGCTACACCTTC. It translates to CASSGRGYTF. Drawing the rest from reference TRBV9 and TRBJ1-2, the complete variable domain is DSGVTQTPKHLITATGQRVTLRCSPRSGDLSVYWYQQSLDQGLQFLIQYYNGEERAKGNILERFSAQQFPDLHSELNLSSLELGDSALYFCASSGRGYTFGSGTRLTVV.

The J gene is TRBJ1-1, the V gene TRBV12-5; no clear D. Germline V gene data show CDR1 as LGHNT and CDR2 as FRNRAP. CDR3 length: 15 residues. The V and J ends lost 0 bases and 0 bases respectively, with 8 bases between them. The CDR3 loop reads CASGLVRGVNTEAFF. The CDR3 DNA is TGTGCTAGTGGTTTGGTACGCGGGGTGAACACTGAAGCTTTCTTT. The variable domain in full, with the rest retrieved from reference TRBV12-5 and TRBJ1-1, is DARVTQTPRHKVTEMGQEVTMRCQPILGHNTVFWYRQTMMQGLELLAYFRNRAPLDDSGMPKDRFSAEMPDATLATLKIQPSEPRDSAVYFCASGLVRGVNTEAFFGQGTRLTVV.

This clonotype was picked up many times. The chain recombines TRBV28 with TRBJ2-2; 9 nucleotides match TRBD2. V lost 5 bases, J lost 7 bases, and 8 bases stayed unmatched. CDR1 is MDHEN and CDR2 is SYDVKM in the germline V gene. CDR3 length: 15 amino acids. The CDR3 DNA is TGTGCCAGCAGTCTAGAGAGCGGGAGGTACGGGGAGCTGTTTTTT. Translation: CASSLESGRYGELFF.

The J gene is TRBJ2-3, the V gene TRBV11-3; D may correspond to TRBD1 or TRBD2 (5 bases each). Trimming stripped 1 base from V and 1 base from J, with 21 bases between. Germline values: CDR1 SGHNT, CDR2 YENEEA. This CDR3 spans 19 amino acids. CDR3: CASSLVEGPGRAGTDTQYF. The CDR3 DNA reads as TGTGCCAGCAGCTTAGTCGAGGGGCCGGGGCGGGCCGGCACAGATACGCAGTATTTT. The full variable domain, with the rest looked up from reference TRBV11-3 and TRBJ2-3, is EAGVVQSPRYKIIEKKQPVAFWCNPISGHNTLYWYLQNLGQGPELLIRYENEEAVDDSQLPKDRFSAERLKGVDSTLKIQPAELGDSAVYLCASSLVEGPGRAGTDTQYFGPGTRLTVL.

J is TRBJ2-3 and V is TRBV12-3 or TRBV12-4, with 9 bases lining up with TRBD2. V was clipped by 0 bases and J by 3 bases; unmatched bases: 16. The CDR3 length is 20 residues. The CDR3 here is CASSLAVGSGSSARTDTQYF. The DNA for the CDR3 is TGTGCCAGCAGTTTAGCGGTGGGTAGCGGGAGTTCGGCAAGAACAGATACGCAGTATTTT.

DNA of the CDR3: TGTGCCAGTAGTTCAAGAACGGGCTACACCTTC. Amino acids: CASSSRTGYTF. The V gene is TRBV19, the J gene TRBJ1-2, with D unresolved. Germline assignment: CDR1 LNHDA and CDR2 SQIVND (reference sequence). V was trimmed by 5 bases and J by 8 bases, leaving 9 bases between them. The CDR3 consists of 11 residues.

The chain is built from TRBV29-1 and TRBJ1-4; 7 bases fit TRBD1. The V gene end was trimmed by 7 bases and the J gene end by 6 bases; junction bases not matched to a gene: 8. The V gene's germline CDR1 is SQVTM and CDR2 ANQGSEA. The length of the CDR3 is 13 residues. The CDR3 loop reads CSGSRQGYEKLFF. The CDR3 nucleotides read TGCAGCGGGTCCCGACAGGGATATGAAAAACTGTTTTTT.

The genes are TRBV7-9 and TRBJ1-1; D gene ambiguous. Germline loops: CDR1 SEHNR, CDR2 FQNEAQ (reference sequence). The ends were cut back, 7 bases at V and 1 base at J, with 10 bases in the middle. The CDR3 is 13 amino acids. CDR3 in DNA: TGTGCCAGCACCGCAATGGGGAACACTGAAGCTTTCTTT. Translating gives CASTAMGNTEAFF.

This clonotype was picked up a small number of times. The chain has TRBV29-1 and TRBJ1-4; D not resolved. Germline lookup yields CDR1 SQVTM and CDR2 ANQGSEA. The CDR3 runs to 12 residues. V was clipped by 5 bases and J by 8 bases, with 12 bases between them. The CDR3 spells CSVRRDSEKLFF. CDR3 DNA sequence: TGCAGCGTTCGTCGGGATAGCGAAAAACTGTTTTTT.

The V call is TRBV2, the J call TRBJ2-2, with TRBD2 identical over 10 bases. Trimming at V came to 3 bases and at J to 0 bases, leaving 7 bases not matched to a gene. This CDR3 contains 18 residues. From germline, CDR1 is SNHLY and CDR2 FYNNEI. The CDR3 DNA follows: TGTGCCAGCAGTGATGGAGGGCTAGCGGGAGCGAACACCGGGGAGCTGTTTTTT. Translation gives CASSDGGLAGANTGELFF. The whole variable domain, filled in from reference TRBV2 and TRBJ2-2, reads EPEVTQTPSHQVTQMGQEVILRCVPISNHLYFYWYRQILGQKVEFLVSFYNNEISEKSEIFDDQFSVERPDGSNFTLKIRSTKLEDSAMYFCASSDGGLAGANTGELFFGEGSRLTVL.

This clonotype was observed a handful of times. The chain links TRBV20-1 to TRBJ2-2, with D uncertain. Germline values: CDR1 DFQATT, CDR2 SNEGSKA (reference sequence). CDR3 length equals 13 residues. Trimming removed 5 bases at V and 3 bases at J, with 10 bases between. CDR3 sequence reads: CSAGRLDTGELFF. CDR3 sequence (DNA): TGCAGTGCTGGACGACTTGACACCGGGGAGCTGTTTTTT.

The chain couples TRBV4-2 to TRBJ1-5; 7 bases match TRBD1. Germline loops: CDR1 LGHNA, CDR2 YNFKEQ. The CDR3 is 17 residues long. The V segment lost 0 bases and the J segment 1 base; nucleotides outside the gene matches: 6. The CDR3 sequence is CASSQDPGRGSNQPQHF. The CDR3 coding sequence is TGTGCCAGCAGCCAAGATCCTGGCAGGGGGAGCAATCAGCCCCAGCATTTT.

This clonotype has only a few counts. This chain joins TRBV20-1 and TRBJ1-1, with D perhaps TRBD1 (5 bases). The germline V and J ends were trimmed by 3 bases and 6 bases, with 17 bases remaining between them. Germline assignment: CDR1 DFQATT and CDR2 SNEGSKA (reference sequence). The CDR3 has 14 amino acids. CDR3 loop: CSARGRGVFAEAFF. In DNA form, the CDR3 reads TGCAGTGCTAGGGGTCGGGGGGTTTTCGCTGAAGCTTTCTTT.

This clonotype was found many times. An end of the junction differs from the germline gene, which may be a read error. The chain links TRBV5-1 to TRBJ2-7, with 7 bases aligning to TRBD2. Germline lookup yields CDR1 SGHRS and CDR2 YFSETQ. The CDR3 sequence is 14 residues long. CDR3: CASSLASGSYEQYF. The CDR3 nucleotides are TGCGCCAGCAGTTTGGCTAGCGGATCCTACGAGCAGTACTTC.

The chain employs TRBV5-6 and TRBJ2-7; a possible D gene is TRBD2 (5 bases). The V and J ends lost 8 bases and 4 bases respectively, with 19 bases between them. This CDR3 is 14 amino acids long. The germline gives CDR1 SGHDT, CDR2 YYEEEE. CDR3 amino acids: CASLNDREGYEQYF. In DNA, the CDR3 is TGTGCCAGTCTAAACGACCGAGAGGGTTACGAGCAGTACTTC.